These 4 T cell receptor beta chains share one sample of origin, sequenced in a study of CD8+CD57+ T cells in acquired aplastic anemia. Genomic DNA, serving as template, underwent TCR beta VDJ and CDR3 profiling. A single record per CDR3 protein comes from TCRdb applying MiXCR to the reads. Of about 170,000 distinct CDR3 sequences listed, around 60% were seen once; the top ten hold roughly 44%. Sequencing was performed on sorted CD4+, CD8+, or CD8+CD57+ T cells (not recorded which) from PBMCs. These receptor sequences come from a human donor in good health.

The rearrangement uses TRBV20-1 and TRBJ2-6; D gene uncertain. The CDR3 runs to 15 residues. CDR1 and CDR2 (germline): DFQATT, SNEGSKA (reference sequence). V gave up 1 base and J gave up 0 bases, with 7 bases separating them. CDR3 amino acids: CSARVTPSGANVLTF. CDR3 DNA sequence: TGCAGTGCTAGAGTTACGCCCTCTGGGGCCAACGTCCTGACTTTC.

V is TRBV20-1 and J is TRBJ1-5; the D gene is possibly TRBD1 (5 bases). The germline V and J ends were trimmed by 3 bases and 6 bases, with 12 bases remaining between them. Germline values: CDR1 DFQATT, CDR2 SNEGSKA (reference sequence). The CDR3 extends over 13 amino acids. The DNA of the CDR3 is TGCAGTGCTAGGGGCCCGGGGGGTCAGCCCCAGCATTTT. This gives the protein CSARGPGGQPQHF.

The chain couples TRBV9 to TRBJ1-1; D may be TRBD1 (6 bases). The CDR3 has 17 amino acids. Trimming removed 0 bases from V and 5 bases from J, with 20 bases in between. Germline loops: CDR1 SGDLS, CDR2 YYNGEE. The CDR3 spells CASSVVIGIGGRTEAFF. CDR3 coding DNA: TGTGCCAGCAGCGTAGTGATAGGGATAGGGGGTCGGACTGAAGCTTTCTTT.

There are many counts of this clonotype. The chain couples TRBV4-1 to TRBJ2-7; 7 bases fit TRBD1. CDR1 is MGHRA and CDR2 is YSYEKL in the germline V gene. This CDR3 contains 15 residues. The J segment lost 3 bases and the V segment lost 1 base, leaving 6 bases of the junction unmatched. The CDR3 region is CASSQGDSPYYEQYF. CDR3 sequence (DNA): TGCGCCAGCAGCCAAGGGGACAGTCCCTACTACGAGCAGTACTTC.